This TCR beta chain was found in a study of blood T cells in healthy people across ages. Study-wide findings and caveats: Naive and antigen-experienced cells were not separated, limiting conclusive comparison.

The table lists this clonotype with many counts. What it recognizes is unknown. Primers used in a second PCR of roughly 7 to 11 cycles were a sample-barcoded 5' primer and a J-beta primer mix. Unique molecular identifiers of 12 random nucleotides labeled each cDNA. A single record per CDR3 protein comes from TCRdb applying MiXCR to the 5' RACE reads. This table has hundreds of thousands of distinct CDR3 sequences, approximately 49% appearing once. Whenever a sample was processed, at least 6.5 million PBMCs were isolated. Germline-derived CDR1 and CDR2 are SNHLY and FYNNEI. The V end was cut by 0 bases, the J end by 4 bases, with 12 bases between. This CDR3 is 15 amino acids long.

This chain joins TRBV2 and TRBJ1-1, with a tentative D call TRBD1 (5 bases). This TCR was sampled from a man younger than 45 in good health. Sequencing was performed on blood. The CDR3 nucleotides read TGTGCCAGCAGTGAAGCAACAGGAACCTCCACTGAAGCTTTCTTT. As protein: CASSEATGTSTEAFF.